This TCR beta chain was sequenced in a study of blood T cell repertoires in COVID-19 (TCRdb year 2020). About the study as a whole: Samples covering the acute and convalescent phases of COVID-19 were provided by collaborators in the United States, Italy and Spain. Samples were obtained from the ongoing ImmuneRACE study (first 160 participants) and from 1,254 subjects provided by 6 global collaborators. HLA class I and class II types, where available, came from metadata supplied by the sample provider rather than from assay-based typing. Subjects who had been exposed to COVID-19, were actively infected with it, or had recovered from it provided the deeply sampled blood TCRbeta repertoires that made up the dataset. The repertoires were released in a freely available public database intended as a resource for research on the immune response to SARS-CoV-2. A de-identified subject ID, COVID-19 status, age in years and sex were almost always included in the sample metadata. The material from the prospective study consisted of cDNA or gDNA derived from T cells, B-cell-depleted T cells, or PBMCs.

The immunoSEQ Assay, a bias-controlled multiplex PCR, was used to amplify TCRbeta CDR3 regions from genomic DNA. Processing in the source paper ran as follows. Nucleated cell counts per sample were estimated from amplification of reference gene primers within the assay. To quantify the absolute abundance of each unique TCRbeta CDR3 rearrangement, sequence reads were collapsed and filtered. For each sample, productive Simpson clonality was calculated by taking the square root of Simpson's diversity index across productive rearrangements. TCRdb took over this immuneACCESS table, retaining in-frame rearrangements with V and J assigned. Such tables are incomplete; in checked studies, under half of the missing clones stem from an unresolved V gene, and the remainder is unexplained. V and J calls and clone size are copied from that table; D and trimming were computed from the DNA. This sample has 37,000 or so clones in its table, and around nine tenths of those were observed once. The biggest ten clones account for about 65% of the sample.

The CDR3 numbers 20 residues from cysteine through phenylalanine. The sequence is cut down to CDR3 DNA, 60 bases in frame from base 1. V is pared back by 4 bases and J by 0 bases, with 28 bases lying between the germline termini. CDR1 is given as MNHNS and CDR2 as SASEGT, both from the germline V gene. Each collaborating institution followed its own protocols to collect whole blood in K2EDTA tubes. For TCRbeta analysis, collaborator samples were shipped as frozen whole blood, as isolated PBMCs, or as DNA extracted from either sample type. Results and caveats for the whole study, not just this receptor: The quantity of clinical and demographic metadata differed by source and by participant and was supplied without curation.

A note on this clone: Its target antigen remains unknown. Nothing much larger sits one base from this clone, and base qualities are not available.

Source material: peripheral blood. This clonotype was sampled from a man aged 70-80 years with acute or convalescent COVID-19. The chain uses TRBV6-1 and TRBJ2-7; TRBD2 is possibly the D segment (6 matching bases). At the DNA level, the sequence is TGTGCCAGCAGTGTACTTCTGGGCGGAGCGGGCATTTTTGGCTCCTACGAGCAGTACTTC. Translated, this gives CASSVLLGGAGIFGSYEQYF.